This TCR beta chain emerged from a study of cytomegalovirus exposure and HLA in healthy donors (dated 2017 in TCRdb). General notes on the study: According to a later analysis, one platform produced both the 100 to 150 validation repertoires and the approximately 600 repertoires of the first cohort. The study aimed to test whether cataloging public T cell receptors could reveal signatures of past pathogen exposure. In addition to the first cohort of 666 subjects, a separate validation cohort of 100 to 150 different subjects was used. To predict cytomegalovirus infection status, the study brought together high-throughput TCR immunosequencing, statistical association of individual TCRs with disease status, and machine learning. Overall study outcomes, separate from this receptor: In vitro tests confirmed that a few of the cytomegalovirus-associated TCR beta chains recognize cytomegalovirus antigens. In the study, some 160 TCR beta chains were listed as associated with cytomegalovirus. Across donors, most TCR sequences were observed very rarely, whereas some public TCRs were present in many individuals. The classifier was reported to diagnose cytomegalovirus status with high specificity and sensitivity in both the original and validation cohorts. Subsequent analysis determined that TCRs grouped into clusters in the first cohort also showed a tendency toward co-occurrence across the approximately 120 validation repertoires, and approximately 93% of cluster scores exceeded 0. The authors suggested that the approach could potentially be generalized to other disease states and immunological phenotypes. A later analysis lacked HLA typing for the validation cohort, so it scored co-occurrence in that cohort across all 110 or so repertoires.

This clone has a handful of counts. Its target antigen remains unknown. No clone much larger than this one lies a single base away; base qualities are absent. Library prep was done by the immunoSEQ multiplex PCR assay. Per the source publication's procedure: A statistical classification framework was built for diagnosing cytomegalovirus status from the catalog of TCR beta chain sequences. In TCRdb, the immuneACCESS table is reduced to in-frame sequences with V and J assigned. These tables do not hold every clone; where another copy was compared, an unresolved V gene accounts for under half, and the others remain unexplained. Clone size and V and J calls were adopted from that table, with D and trimming inferred from the DNA. This sample holds about 110,000 clones; roughly 95% were observed only once. The ten biggest clones cover roughly 0.67% of the sample. Reading the germline V gene gives CDR1 SGHTA and CDR2 FQGNSA. Trimming takes 6 bases from V and 4 bases from J, and the germline ends sit 21 bases apart. From its cysteine to its phenylalanine, the CDR3 spans 16 amino acids. Only CDR3 DNA remains: 48 bases, in frame from the first base.

Donors formed part of the validation cohort, which comprised some 120 subjects and was distinct from the first cohort of several hundred subjects. The receptor's source is a woman aged 18-29 years in good health and CMV-seronegative. The sequenced material came from PBMCs. Here the chain combines TRBV7-2 and TRBJ2-5; TRBD2 could be the D gene, as 6 bases match. In nucleotides, the sequence is TGTGCCAGCAGTCTAATGGGAGGTGGGTCTTCAGAGACCCAGTACTTC. Its protein is CASSLMGGGSSETQYF.